This T cell receptor (beta chain) was obtained from a study of blood T cell repertoires in COVID-19. Looking at the study overall: Acute-phase and convalescent COVID-19 samples originated in the United States, Italy and Spain. PBMCs, B-cell-depleted T cells, or T cells were the source of the cDNA or gDNA that made up the material.

Generated by immunoSEQ multiplex PCR, the TCRdb table keeps only in-frame clones and is missing some. The data show some 97,000 clones, with about 88% seen just once and approximately 7% held by the top ten. The V and J ends lost 4 bases and 0 bases, in that order; junction bases with no gene match: 4. The CDR3 contains 15 residues. Germline assignment: CDR1 SGDLS and CDR2 YYNGEE. The origin of this receptor is a man younger than 45 in a cohort sampled during active COVID-19. The chain recombines TRBV9 with TRBJ2-5, with 9 nucleotides matching TRBD2. The sequenced material came from peripheral blood. The CDR3 coding sequence is TGTGCCAGCAGCCAGCGGGGGGACCACCAAGAGACCCAGTACTTC. Translation: CASSQRGDHQETQYF.